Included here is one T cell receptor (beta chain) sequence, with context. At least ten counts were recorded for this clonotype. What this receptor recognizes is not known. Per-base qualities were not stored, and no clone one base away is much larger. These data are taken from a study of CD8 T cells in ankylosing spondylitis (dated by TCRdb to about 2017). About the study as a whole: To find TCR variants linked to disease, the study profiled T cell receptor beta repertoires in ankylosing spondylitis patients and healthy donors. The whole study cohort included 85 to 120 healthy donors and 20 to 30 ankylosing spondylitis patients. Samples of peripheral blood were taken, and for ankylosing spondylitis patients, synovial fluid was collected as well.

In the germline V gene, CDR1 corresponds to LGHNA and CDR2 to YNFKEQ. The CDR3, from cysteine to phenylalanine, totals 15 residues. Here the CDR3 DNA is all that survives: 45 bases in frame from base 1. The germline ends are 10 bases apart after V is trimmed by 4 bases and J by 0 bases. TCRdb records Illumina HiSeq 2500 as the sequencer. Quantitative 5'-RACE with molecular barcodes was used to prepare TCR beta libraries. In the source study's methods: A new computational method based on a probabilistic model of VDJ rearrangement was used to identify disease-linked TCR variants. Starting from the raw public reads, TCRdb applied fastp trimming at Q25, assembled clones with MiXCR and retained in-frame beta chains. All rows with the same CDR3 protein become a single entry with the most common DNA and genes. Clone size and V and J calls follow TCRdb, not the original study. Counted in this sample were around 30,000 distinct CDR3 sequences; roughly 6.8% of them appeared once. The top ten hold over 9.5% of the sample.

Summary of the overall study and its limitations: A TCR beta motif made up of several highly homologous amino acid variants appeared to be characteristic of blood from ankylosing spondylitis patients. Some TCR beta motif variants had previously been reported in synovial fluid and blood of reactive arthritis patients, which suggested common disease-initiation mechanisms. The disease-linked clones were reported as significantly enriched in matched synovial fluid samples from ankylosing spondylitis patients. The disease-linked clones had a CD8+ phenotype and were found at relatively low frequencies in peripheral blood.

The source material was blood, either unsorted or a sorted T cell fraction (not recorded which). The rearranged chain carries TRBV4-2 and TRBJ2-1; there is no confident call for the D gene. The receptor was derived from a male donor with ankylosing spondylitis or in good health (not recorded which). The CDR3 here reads CASSLPGSSYNEQFF. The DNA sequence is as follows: TGTGCCAGCAGCCTCCCCGGAAGCTCCTACAATGAGCAGTTCTTC.